A selection of T cell receptor beta chains follows, all from one sample in a study of OX40 agonist ivuxolimab in advanced cancers. The repertoire was sequenced with immunoSEQ multiplex PCR; TCRdb's copy has only in-frame clones and lacks some. Among about 50,000 clones listed, about 93% were seen once. Sequenced material: CD4+ or CD8+ T cells sorted from blood, taken in a trial of the OX40 agonist ivuxolimab. These receptors all stem from an adult with an advanced solid tumor such as melanoma, head and neck, liver or kidney cancer. CDR3s leave out the opening cysteine and the closing phenylalanine or tryptophan.

TRBV5-4,12,TRBJ2-7,ASSLGREYDEQY
TRBV11-3,13,TRBJ2-1,ASSLEDRGRDEQF
TRBV11-2,12,TRBJ1-3,ASRGDDRGNTIY
TRBV27,14,TRBJ2-1,ASHKVGEVVTDEQF
TRBV28,11,TRBJ1-1,ASSPTGNTEAF
TRBV6-4,11,TRBJ1-5,ASSDRANQPQH
TRBV6-5,13,TRBJ1-4,ASSRSGGLGEKLF
TRBV30,12,TRBJ2-3,AWTISGGRDTQY
TRBV6-4,11,TRBJ2-2,ASSDGDTGELF
TRBV30,13,TRBJ1-5,AWSVGQGRNQPQH
TRBV12-5,15,TRBJ2-3,ASGLGPDRAVADTQY
TRBV6-6,13,TRBJ1-5,ASSYTWGSNQPQH
TRBV5-1,10,TRBJ1-2,ASSLDTDRYT
TRBV13,11,TRBJ1-1,ASSLSAGPEAF
TRBV2,16,TRBJ1-1,ASPGQGATTTQYTEAF
TRBV6-5,12,TRBJ1-1,ASTAGQVFTEAF
TRBV7-9,11,TRBJ2-7,ASSREGQGKQY
TRBV11-2,14,TRBJ2-3,ASSELSGGRTDTQY
TRBV5-6,14,TRBJ2-1,ASSPVGTSGVNEQF
TRBV5-6,13,TRBJ1-1,ASSLEGGSGTEAF
TRBV11-3,12,TRBJ2-7,ASSPGPGDYEQY
TRBV19,13,TRBJ2-5,ASSIFDASGETQY
TRBV7-6,14,TRBJ1-6,ASSPGTGFGQSPLH
TRBV4-1,13,TRBJ2-4,ASSLYPRGLRIQY
TRBV13,12,TRBJ2-7,ASSLRTGASEQY
TRBV5-6,13,TRBJ2-1,ASSPTGTAPVEQF
TRBV21-1,13,TRBJ2-1,ASTKDRGTRDVQF
TRBV19,11,TRBJ1-1,ASSSGFNTEAF
TRBV28,14,TRBJ2-2,ASSPRGRGYTGELF
TRBV2,15,TRBJ2-5,ASSDSRTVQGQETQY
TRBV7-8,13,TRBJ2-5,ASSLEHGSQETQY
TRBV15,12,TRBJ2-5,ATSIRQEGETQY
TRBV9,11,TRBJ1-6,ASSVDGETPLH
TRBV6-1,13,TRBJ1-3,ASSEGREAGNTIY
TRBV6-1,12,TRBJ1-1,ASSDTRGPTEAF
TRBV6-5,10,TRBJ1-2,ASSYKGHGYT
TRBV7-9,10,TRBJ1-1,ASSLEGGEAF
TRBV5-1,15,TRBJ1-4,ASRVWGVPTTNEKLF
TRBV6-6,11,TRBJ1-1,ASSQTANTEAF
TRBV5-6,11,TRBJ2-2,ASSLGGPGELF
TRBV27,11,TRBJ1-2,ASSLFAGYGYT
TRBV2,14,TRBJ2-2,ASTGRTDRNTGELF
TRBV10-3,12,TRBJ2-3,AISDDRETDTQY
TRBV7-3,12,TRBJ1-5,ASSNDRGNQPQH
TRBV6-5,14,TRBJ2-1,ASSFLYLGSYNEQF
TRBV11-2,10,TRBJ1-1,ASSGLSTEAF
TRBV7-7,13,TRBJ2-3,ASSYSGGELDTQY
TRBV7-6,13,TRBJ2-2,ASRPDRGHVGELF
TRBV10-3,12,TRBJ2-7,AISGQGESYEQY
TRBV6-5,13,TRBJ2-5,ASRSSGGTQETQY
TRBV5-1,12,TRBJ2-2,ASSEGLSTGELF
TRBV27,14,TRBJ1-1,ASSYGQGRLGTEAF